This T cell receptor (beta chain) is from a study of CD8 T cells in ankylosing spondylitis. TCRdb re-analysed the 5' RACE reads in MiXCR, keeping a single row per CDR3 protein. The sample gives about 240,000 distinct CDR3 sequences, 9.5% to 12% of which show up once; 6% to 7.5% is in the top ten. This clonotype was recorded many times. This clonotype originated in a male donor with ankylosing spondylitis or in good health (not recorded which). Sequenced material: blood, either unsorted or a sorted T cell fraction (not recorded which).

The CDR3 nucleotides are TGTGCTAGTGGTTTTATTTCGGCGGGCGGGGAGCTGTTTTTT. It is translated as CASGFISAGGELFF. V and J are TRBV12-5 and TRBJ2-2; D may be TRBD2 (5 bases). CDR1 and CDR2 from the germline V gene are LGHNT and FRNRAP. CDR3 length: 14 amino acids. Trimming shortened V by 3 bases and J by 7 bases, and 12 bases separated the two germline ends.